This T cell receptor beta chain derives from a study of cytomegalovirus exposure and HLA in healthy donors. General study results and limits: An assumption of roughly uniform sequencing depth across donors underlay the presence/absence analyses. The study labeled under 200 TCR beta chains cytomegalovirus-associated.

The donors (healthy individuals) were bone marrow donors. The primer mix had 60 Vbeta and 13 Jbeta primers. Method: immunoSEQ multiplex PCR; TCRdb's copy keeps in-frame clones and lacks some. The sample has approximately 190,000 clones, more than 65% seen once. Note on this clone: Its specificity is unknown.

V lost 1 base and J 5 bases, leaving 11 bases between the germline ends. The CDR3 sequence is 15 residues long. Germline loops: CDR1 SGHVS, CDR2 FQNEAQ. The sample was PBMCs. The chain carries TRBV7-8 and TRBJ1-4, with D maybe TRBD1 (5 bases). This receptor was obtained from a man aged 45-60 years in good health and CMV-seronegative. The CDR3 loop is CASSLGGERNEKLFF. CDR3 nucleotide sequence: TGTGCCAGCAGCTTAGGGGGGGAAAGGAATGAAAAACTGTTTTTT.